A selection of T cell receptor beta chains follows, all from one sample in a study of blood T cell repertoires in COVID-19. The table came from immunoSEQ multiplex PCR; TCRdb's copy has only in-frame clones and leaves some out. This table has 250,000 to 350,000 clones, 87% appearing once. Sequencing was performed on peripheral blood. The receptors derive from a woman aged 50 to 60 who had recovered from COVID-19. CDR3s include the opening cysteine and the closing phenylalanine or tryptophan. Fields, in order: D gene, V gene, clone size, J gene, CDR3 DNA, CDR3 protein. D genes are given only for firm matches. The listing skips clone size in some rows; elsewhere it reads once, few, many or a size class.

>NA|TRBV4-1|NA|TRBJ1-2
TGCGCCAGCAGCCAAGTTGGCAACTATGGCTACACCTTC
CASSQVGNYGYTF
>NA|TRBV29-1|once|TRBJ1-2
TGCAGCGTTGAGTCGGTGAGGGGCTACACCTTC
CSVESVRGYTF
>TRBD1|TRBV9|NA|TRBJ1-2
TGTGCCAGCAGCGAGGGGGCTCTGAAGGACTATGGCTACACCTTC
CASSEGALKDYGYTF
>TRBD2|TRBV19|NA|TRBJ2-1
TGTGCCAGTAGCCCACTACCCGGGACTACCTACAATGAGCAGTTCTTC
CASSPLPGTTYNEQFF
>NA|TRBV30|many|TRBJ1-2
TGTGCCTCTCCCAGGACAGCCAACTATGGCTACACCTTC
CASPRTANYGYTF
>TRBD2|TRBV4-2|NA|TRBJ2-3
TGTGCCAGCAGCCAAGAGGCGGTCGTGGCTAGCGGCGCAGATACGCAGTATTTT
CASSQEAVVASGADTQYF
>TRBD1|TRBV5-1|NA|TRBJ1-2
TGCGCCAGCAGCTTGCCCCTGGGACAGGGCGCGGACGGCTACACCTTC
CASSLPLGQGADGYTF
>NA|TRBV5-4|NA|TRBJ1-1
TGTGCCAGCAGCTTGCCGGGGGTCACTGAAGCTTTCTTT
CASSLPGVTEAFF
>NA|TRBV5-6|once|TRBJ2-5
TGTGCCAGCAGCTTCATCCAACAAGAGACCCAGTACTTC
CASSFIQQETQYF
>NA|TRBV7-7|NA|TRBJ2-1
TGTGCTAGCAGCCCTCACAGGGATGCGAATGAGCAGTTCTTC
CASSPHRDANEQFF
>NA|TRBV28|NA|TRBJ2-7
TGTGCCAGCAGCTATCCTGGGGACAAGCGATACGAGCAGTACTTC
CASSYPGDKRYEQYF
>NA|TRBV14|NA|TRBJ1-4
TGTGCCAGCAGCCACCGCGGGGGAACCGCAAAACTGTTTTTT
CASSHRGGTAKLFF
>TRBD1|TRBV7-2|NA|TRBJ1-5
TGTGCCAGCAGCCCCTCGGGGACAGGGGGACTTAGCAATCAGCCCCAGCATTTT
CASSPSGTGGLSNQPQHF
>NA|TRBV11-2|few|TRBJ1-2
TGTGCCAGCAGCTTAGGGGAGTACGGCTACACCTTC
CASSLGEYGYTF
>TRBD1|TRBV30|NA|TRBJ1-1
TGTGCCTGGCTGCGTGGGACAGCTCCTATTATCACTGAAGCTTTCTTT
CAWLRGTAPIITEAFF
>NA|TRBV7-2|NA|TRBJ1-1
TGTGCCAGCAGCTTAACATTCTCGGGAACGGATGAAGCTTTCTTT
CASSLTFSGTDEAFF
>NA|TRBV11-2|NA|TRBJ1-2
TGTGCCAGCAGTCCAGACCGACAGTTACCCTATGGCTACACCTTC
CASSPDRQLPYGYTF
>TRBD2|TRBV5-4|NA|TRBJ2-3
TGTGCCGCGGGGACTACTAGCACAGATACGCAGTATTTT
CAAGTTSTDTQYF
>NA|TRBV7-2|NA|TRBJ2-1
TGTGCCAGCAGCTTCGCCTACTACAATGAGCAGTTCTTC
CASSFAYYNEQFF
>NA|TRBV11-2|NA|TRBJ1-5
TGTGCCAGCAGCTTAGCAATGAATCAGCCCCAGCATTTT
CASSLAMNQPQHF
>TRBD2|TRBV6-2/TRBV6-3|NA|TRBJ2-7
TGTGCCAGCAGTCCAAGCGGGAGCGCCTACGAGCAGTACTTC
CASSPSGSAYEQYF
>NA|TRBV27|NA|TRBJ2-7
TGTGCCAGCAGTTCCTCCGGGACATATGAGTACGAGCAGTACTTC
CASSSSGTYEYEQYF
>NA|TRBV27|NA|TRBJ2-7
TGTGCCAGCTCTCGAGGGTCTGAGCAGTACTTC
CASSRGSEQYF
>TRBD1|TRBV28|NA|TRBJ1-2
TGTGCCAGCAGAGATTTGACAGGGGATGGCTACACCTTC
CASRDLTGDGYTF
>NA|TRBV5-1|NA|TRBJ1-1
TGCGCCAGCAGCGGGACCATGGCGGGGACTGAAGCTTTCTTT
CASSGTMAGTEAFF
>TRBD1|TRBV6-5|NA|TRBJ1-1
TGTGCCAGCAGACAAACAGGGGCGGGTGAAGCTTTCTTT
CASRQTGAGEAFF
>NA|TRBV28|once|TRBJ2-3
TGTGCCAGCAGTTTAGGGGGGCGGGGGACAGATACGCAGTATTTT
CASSLGGRGTDTQYF
>NA|TRBV30|once|TRBJ2-7
TGTGCCTGGAGTGTTGGGCAGGTTAACGAGCAGTACTTC
CAWSVGQVNEQYF
>TRBD1|TRBV6-6|NA|TRBJ2-6
TGTGCCAGCCGGGACAGGGGTTCCTCTGGGGCCAACGTCCTGACTTTC
CASRDRGSSGANVLTF
>NA|TRBV15|NA|TRBJ2-5
TGTGCCACCAGCGTGGGGGGGGCGGTCCAAGAGACCCAGTACTTC
CATSVGGAVQETQYF
>NA|TRBV28|NA|TRBJ1-1
TGTGCCAGCAGTTTATGGAGGGGGACTGAAGCTTTCTTT
CASSLWRGTEAFF
>NA|TRBV6-2/TRBV6-3|NA|TRBJ2-3
TGTGCCAGCAGTTACGCGCGGGGCCGCACAGATACGCAGTATTTT
CASSYARGRTDTQYF
>NA|TRBV13|once|TRBJ2-1
TGTGCCAGCAGCCACCCGGGGAATGAGCAGTTCTTC
CASSHPGNEQFF
>NA|TRBV11-2|NA|TRBJ1-1
TGTGCCAGCAGCTTAGGGGGGCCTGGGGCTTTCTTT
CASSLGGPGAFF
>NA|TRBV19|NA|TRBJ2-1
TGTGCCAGCTGGGACGGCCAGGGGTACAATGAGCAGTTCTTC
CASWDGQGYNEQFF
>TRBD1|TRBV7-9|NA|TRBJ2-7
TGTGCCAGCAGCTACCCCAGGGGGCCCAGCTCCTACGAGCAGTACTTC
CASSYPRGPSSYEQYF
>TRBD1|TRBV18|NA|TRBJ2-1
TGTGCCAGCTCATTGGGACAGGACTCGAATGAGCAGTTCTTC
CASSLGQDSNEQFF
>TRBD1|TRBV2|NA|TRBJ1-2
TGTGCCAGCAGGGACAGGGCTAACTATGGCTACACCTTC
CASRDRANYGYTF
>TRBD1|TRBV20-1|once|TRBJ2-2
TGCAGTGCTAGTCAGGGGGCCACCGGGGAGCTGTTTTTT
CSASQGATGELFF
>NA|TRBV21-1|NA|TRBJ2-3
TGTGCCAGCAGCAAATTGGAGGGGGGGGATACAGATACGCAGTATTTT
CASSKLEGGDTDTQYF
>NA|TRBV5-1|NA|TRBJ2-4
TGCGCCAGCAGCCCCGAGCGCGCACGGAGCATTCAGTACTTC
CASSPERARSIQYF
>NA|TRBV28|NA|TRBJ1-1
TGTGCCAGCAGGGACAGGAACACTGAAGCTTTCTTT
CASRDRNTEAFF
>NA|TRBV9|NA|TRBJ1-2
TGTGCCAGCAGCGTAGCGGACGGACATCTCTATGGCTACACCTTC
CASSVADGHLYGYTF
>TRBD2|TRBV11-2|NA|TRBJ2-3
TGTGCCAGCAGCTTAGCACTAGCGGAGAGGGACACAGATACGCAGTATTTT
CASSLALAERDTDTQYF
>TRBD2|TRBV28|once|TRBJ2-2
TGTGCCAGCAGTTTAGGCCTAGCGGGAGCCTTCACCGGGGAGCTGTTTTTT
CASSLGLAGAFTGELFF
>TRBD2|TRBV30|few|TRBJ2-7
TGTGCCTGGAGTGTAAGCGGGGGCCCTCGCGAGCAGTACTTC
CAWSVSGGPREQYF
>NA|TRBV6-2/TRBV6-3|NA|TRBJ1-1
TGTGCCAGCAGTTACCTACCCGGGGTGGACACTGAAGCTTTCTTT
CASSYLPGVDTEAFF
>TRBD1|TRBV7-9|NA|TRBJ1-5
TGTGCCAGCAGCCGAGGACAGGGGCGGCATTTT
CASSRGQGRHF
>NA|TRBV4-3|NA|TRBJ1-2
TGCGCCAGCAGCCAAGTACGAGGGTCCTATGGCTACACCTTC
CASSQVRGSYGYTF
>NA|TRBV19|NA|TRBJ1-3
TGTGCCAGTAGCGGGAGGACTGGAAACACCATATATTTT
CASSGRTGNTIYF
>NA|TRBV7-3|NA|TRBJ2-1
TGTGCCAGCAGAGAAACAGGGGGGGGCCCAAACAATGAGCAGTTCTTC
CASRETGGGPNNEQFF
>NA|TRBV24-1|NA|TRBJ1-5
TGTGCCACCAGTGATTTCGGGGTCCATCAGCCCCAGCATTTT
CATSDFGVHQPQHF
>TRBD1|TRBV10-3|once|TRBJ1-1
TGTGCCATCAGCGAACGACAGGGCGCCGGGAACACTGAAGCTTTCTTT
CAISERQGAGNTEAFF
>TRBD2|TRBV4-3|once|TRBJ2-3
TGCGCCAGCAGCCAAGATGGACTAGCGGGAGAAGGAGATACGCAGTATTTT
CASSQDGLAGEGDTQYF
>NA|TRBV7-2|NA|TRBJ2-7
TGTGCCAGCAGCCGGGTAGTCGGGGGCTACGAGCAGTACTTC
CASSRVVGGYEQYF